The next 14 T cell receptor beta chains were all read from a single sample in a study of beta chain features in type 1 diabetes. Since all of the isolated RNA was reverse transcribed, expressed TCRB transcripts were what got sequenced. This table comes from immunoSEQ multiplex PCR, and its TCRdb copy is limited to in-frame clones, with some not included. Altogether hundreds of thousands of clones are present, 30% being singletons, with the ten largest covering 0.05% to 0.07%. Sequenced: naive CD4+ T cells from blood. These receptors were obtained from a man younger than 30 in good health.

The chain combines TRBV6-5 with TRBJ1-4, with unresolved D. CDR3 size: 13 residues. The V gene's germline CDR1 is MNHEY and CDR2 SVGAGI. V was shortened by 3 bases and J by 5 bases, with 7 bases between the two germline ends. Here the CDR3 DNA reads TGTGCCAGCAGTTATTGGGGAAATGAAAAACTGTTTTTT. This sequence encodes CASSYWGNEKLFF.

In this sample, this clone turned up a few times. The chain employs TRBV7-8 and TRBJ2-5, with 8 bases lining up with TRBD2. The germline CDR1 and CDR2 sequences are SGHVS and FQNEAQ. This CDR3 is 19 amino acids long. With 2 bases clipped from V and 5 bases from J, the junction kept 19 bases outside the gene matches. The CDR3: CASSLIPSGSPYRRETQYF. In DNA, the CDR3 is TGTGCCAGCAGCTTAATTCCTAGCGGGTCCCCTTACCGGCGGGAGACCCAGTACTTC.

This sequence joins TRBV29-1 and TRBJ1-5; 8 bases are shared with TRBD1. The CDR3 is 13 amino acids. V was clipped by 4 bases and J by 7 bases; unmatched bases: 6. CDR1 SQVTM and CDR2 ANQGSEA come from the germline V gene. The CDR3 nucleotides read TGCAGCGTTGGAATCGGGACAGGACAGCCCCAGCATTTT. Its protein product is CSVGIGTGQPQHF.

The chain is built from TRBV7-8 and TRBJ1-5; tentatively, D is TRBD1 (5 bases). V lost 1 base, J lost 2 bases, and 12 bases lay in between. The CDR3 spans 16 residues. The germline gives CDR1 SGHVS, CDR2 FQNEAQ. The DNA of the CDR3 is TGTGCCAGCAGCTTAGTCTGGGGGGATGGCAATCAGCCCCAGCATTTT. Its protein is CASSLVWGDGNQPQHF.

The sample holds a few counts of this clone. The chain uses TRBV9 and TRBJ2-1; D ambiguous. Trimming took off 1 base at V and 5 bases at J, with 7 bases between the two ends. This CDR3 contains 13 residues. CDR1 is SGDLS and CDR2 is YYNGEE in the germline V gene. The CDR3 spells CASSVRADNEQFF. The CDR3 nucleotides are TGTGCCAGCAGCGTACGGGCTGACAATGAGCAGTTCTTC.

CDR3 DNA: TGTGCCAGCTCTGATGCCCTTGGCACAGATACGCAGTATTTT. Translation gives CASSDALGTDTQYF. The chain employs TRBV18 and TRBJ2-3; D is unclear. Germline CDR1 and CDR2: KGHSH and LQKENI. The CDR3 consists of 14 residues. The germline V and J ends were trimmed by 6 bases and 1 base, with 11 bases remaining between them.

The rearrangement uses TRBV9 and TRBJ2-3, with a weak D call TRBD1 (6 bases). With 3 bases removed from V and 4 bases from J, the gap between germline ends came to 9 bases. The V gene's germline CDR1 is SGDLS and CDR2 YYNGEE. The CDR3 runs 13 residues. The CDR3 DNA reads TGTGCCAGCAGCGCAGGGGTCCCAGATACGCAGTATTTT. It is translated as CASSAGVPDTQYF.

The rearrangement uses TRBV12-5 and TRBJ2-5; TRBD2 might be the D (6 bases). The CDR3 sequence is 13 residues long. Germline V gives CDR1 LGHNT, CDR2 FRNRAP. V dropped 5 bases and J dropped 4 bases, with 11 bases sitting between them. CDR3 sequence: CASGNSGLETQYF. The CDR3 region has the DNA TGTGCTAGTGGTAATAGCGGACTAGAGACCCAGTACTTC.

CDR3 in amino acids: CASSPSLENEQFF. CDR3 coding DNA: TGTGCCAGCTCACCAAGCTTGGAGAATGAGCAGTTCTTC. The rearrangement links TRBV18 to TRBJ2-1; D is unclear. The V end lost 2 bases, the J end lost 7 bases, and 9 bases lay between the germline ends. Germline CDR1 reads KGHSH; CDR2 reads LQKENI. This CDR3 spans 13 amino acids. Using reference TRBV18 and TRBJ2-1 for the parts outside the CDR3, the full variable domain is NAGVMQNPRHLVRRRGQEARLRCSPMKGHSHVYWYRQLPEEGLKFMVYLQKENIIDESGMPKERFSAEFPKEGPSILRIQQVVRGDSAAYFCASSPSLENEQFFGPGTRLTVL.

This clone appeared a single time. The V and J genes are TRBV5-6 and TRBJ2-1; D ambiguous. The CDR3 length is 15 residues. V lost 7 bases, J lost 1 base, and 15 bases lay in between. Germline V gives CDR1 SGHDT, CDR2 YYEEEE. The DNA for the CDR3 is TGTGCCAGCGGCAGGAAGTCTCGGTCCTACAATGAGCAGTTCTTC. This codes for CASGRKSRSYNEQFF.

CDR3: CASSVYIGEKLFF. The DNA of the CDR3 is TGTGCCAGCAGTGTTTACATTGGTGAAAAACTGTTTTTT. V gene TRBV2 combines with J gene TRBJ1-4; D ambiguous. Germline V gives CDR1 SNHLY, CDR2 FYNNEI. V was pared by 4 bases and J by 7 bases, with 10 bases between. The CDR3 spans 13 residues.

This chain links TRBV30 with TRBJ1-4; D gene ambiguous. V shed 0 bases and J shed 8 bases, with 13 bases lying between them. The CDR3 is made up of 14 amino acids. In germline, CDR1 is GTSNPN, CDR2 SVGIG (reference sequence). CDR3 nucleotides: TGTGCCTGGAGTGTACGGGCGTTTGGCGAAAAACTGTTTTTT. Translation: CAWSVRAFGEKLFF. Based on the CDR3 plus reference TRBV30 and TRBJ1-4, the full variable domain is SQTIHQWPATLVQPVGSPLSLECTVEGTSNPNLYWYRQAAGRGLQLLFYSVGIGQISSEVPQNLSASRPQDRQFILSSKKLLLSDSGFYLCAWSVRAFGEKLFFGSGTQLSVL.

This chain connects TRBV7-2 to TRBJ2-3, with 7 bases that match TRBD2. Germline V CDR1 and CDR2: SGHTA, FQGNSA. The CDR3 runs to 17 residues. Trimming cost V 1 base and J 3 bases; bases outside gene matches: 10. CDR3 sequence: CASSLDWGGPRTDTQYF. DNA for the CDR3: TGTGCCAGCAGCTTAGATTGGGGAGGGCCTAGAACAGATACGCAGTATTTT.

This sequence joins TRBV29-1 and TRBJ2-2; 8 nucleotides match TRBD1. CDR1 is SQVTM and CDR2 is ANQGSEA in the germline V gene. J was trimmed by 5 bases and V by 5 bases; bases with no gene match: 4. The CDR3 sequence is 13 residues long. The CDR3 reads CSVRRQGTGELFF. CDR3 nucleotides: TGCAGCGTTCGTAGACAGGGGACCGGGGAGCTGTTTTTT.